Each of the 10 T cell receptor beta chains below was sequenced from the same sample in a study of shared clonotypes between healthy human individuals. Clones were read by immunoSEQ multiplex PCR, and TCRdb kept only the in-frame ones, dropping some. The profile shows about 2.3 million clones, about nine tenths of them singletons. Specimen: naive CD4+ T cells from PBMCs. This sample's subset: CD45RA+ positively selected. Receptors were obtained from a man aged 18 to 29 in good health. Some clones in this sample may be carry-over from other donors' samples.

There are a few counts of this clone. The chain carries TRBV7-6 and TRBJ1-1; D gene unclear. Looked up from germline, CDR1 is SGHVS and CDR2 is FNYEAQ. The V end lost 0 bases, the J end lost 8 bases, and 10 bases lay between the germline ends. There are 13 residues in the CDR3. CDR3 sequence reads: CASSLAEGSEAFF. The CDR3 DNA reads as TGTGCCAGCAGCTTAGCGGAAGGGTCGGAAGCTTTCTTT.

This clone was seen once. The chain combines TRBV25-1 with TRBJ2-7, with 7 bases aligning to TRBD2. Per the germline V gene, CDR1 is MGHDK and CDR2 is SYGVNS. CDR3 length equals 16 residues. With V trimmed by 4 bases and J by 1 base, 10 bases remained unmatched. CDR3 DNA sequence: TGTGCCAGCAGTGGGCCTAGCGGAAGCGCTTCCTACGAGCAGTACTTC. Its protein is CASSGPSGSASYEQYF.

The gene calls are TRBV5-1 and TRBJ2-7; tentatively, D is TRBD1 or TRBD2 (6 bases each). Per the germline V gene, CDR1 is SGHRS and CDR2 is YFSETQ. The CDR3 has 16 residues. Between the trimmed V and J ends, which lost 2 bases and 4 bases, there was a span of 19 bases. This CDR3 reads CASSFFFGRGGYEQYF. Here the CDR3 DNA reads TGCGCCAGCAGCTTTTTCTTTGGCAGGGGAGGATACGAGCAGTACTTC.

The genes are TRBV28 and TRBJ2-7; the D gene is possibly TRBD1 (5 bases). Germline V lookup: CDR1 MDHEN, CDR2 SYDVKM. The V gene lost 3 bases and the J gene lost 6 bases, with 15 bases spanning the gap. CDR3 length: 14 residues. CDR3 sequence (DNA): TGTGCCAGCAGTTTCGTTTATGGCAGGGCCGAGCAGTACTTC. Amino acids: CASSFVYGRAEQYF.

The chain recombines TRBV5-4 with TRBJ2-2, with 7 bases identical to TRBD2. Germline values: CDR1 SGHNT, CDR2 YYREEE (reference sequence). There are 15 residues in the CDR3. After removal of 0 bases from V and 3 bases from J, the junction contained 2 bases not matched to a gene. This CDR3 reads CASSLGAGHTGELFF. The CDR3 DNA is TGTGCCAGCAGCTTGGGAGCGGGACACACCGGGGAGCTGTTTTTT. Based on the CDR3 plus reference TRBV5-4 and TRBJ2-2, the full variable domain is ETGVTQSPTHLIKTRGQQVTLRCSSQSGHNTVSWYQQALGQGPQFIFQYYREEENGRGNFPPRFSGLQFPNYSSELNVNALELDDSALYLCASSLGAGHTGELFFGEGSRLTVL.

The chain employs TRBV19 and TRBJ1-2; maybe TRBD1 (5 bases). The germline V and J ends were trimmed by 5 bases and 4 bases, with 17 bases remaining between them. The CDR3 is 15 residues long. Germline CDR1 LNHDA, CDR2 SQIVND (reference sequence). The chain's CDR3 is CASSAPLGQGYGYTF. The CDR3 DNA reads TGTGCCAGTAGTGCCCCCCTCGGACAAGGCTATGGCTACACCTTC.

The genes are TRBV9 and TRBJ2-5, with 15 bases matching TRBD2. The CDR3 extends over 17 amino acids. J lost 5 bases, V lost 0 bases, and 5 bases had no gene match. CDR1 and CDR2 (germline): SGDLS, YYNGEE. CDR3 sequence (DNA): TGTGCCAGCAGCGTAGGATTAGGGACTAGCGGGGGGGAGACCCAGTACTTC. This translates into CASSVGLGTSGGETQYF.

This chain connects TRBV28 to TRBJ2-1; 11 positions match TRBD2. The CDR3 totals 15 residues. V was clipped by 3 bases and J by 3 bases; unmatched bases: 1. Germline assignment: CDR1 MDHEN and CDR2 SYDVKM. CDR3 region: CASSFLAGGYNEQFF. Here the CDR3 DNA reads TGTGCCAGCAGTTTTCTAGCGGGAGGCTACAATGAGCAGTTCTTC.

CDR3 coding DNA: TGTGCCAGCACGATACCTACAGGGTCCGAGCAGTACTTC. This gives the protein CASTIPTGSEQYF. V and J are TRBV7-3 and TRBJ2-7; tentatively, D is TRBD1 (6 bases). The length of the CDR3 is 13 residues. Germline lookup yields CDR1 SGHTA and CDR2 FQGTGA. The V gene lost 7 bases and the J gene lost 6 bases, with 16 bases spanning the gap.

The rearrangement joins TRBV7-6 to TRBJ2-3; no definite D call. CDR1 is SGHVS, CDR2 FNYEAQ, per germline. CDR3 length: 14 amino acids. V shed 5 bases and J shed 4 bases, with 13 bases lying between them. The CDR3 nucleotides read TGTGCCAGCAGCCCAAGTCCCGCGGCAGATACGCAGTATTTT. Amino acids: CASSPSPAADTQYF. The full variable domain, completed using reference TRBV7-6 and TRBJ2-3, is GAGVSQSPRYKVTKRGQDVALRCDPISGHVSLYWYRQALGQGPEFLTYFNYEAQQDKSGLPNDRFSAERPEGSISTLTIQRTEQRDSAMYRCASSPSPAADTQYFGPGTRLTVL.